These 29 T cell receptor beta chains came from one sample sequenced in a study of T cells in localized non-small cell lung cancer. Sequenced by immunoSEQ multiplex PCR; TCRdb stores in-frame clones only, minus some. The profile shows 30,000 to 45,000 clones, under 90% of them singletons. Sequenced material: peripheral blood mononuclear cells, taken before any cancer treatment. Every receptor here comes from a male donor older than 55 with stage II lung adenocarcinoma.

This chain links TRBV27 with TRBJ2-7, with 9 nucleotides matching TRBD1. J gave up 7 bases and V 2 bases, and 6 bases lay outside the gene matches. The CDR3 extends over 14 amino acids. The V gene's germline CDR1 is MNHEY and CDR2 SMNVEV (reference sequence). In nucleotides, the CDR3 is TGTGCCAGCAGTTTAAACAGGGGGCCTGGGGAGCAGTACTTC. Translating it yields CASSLNRGPGEQYF.

The chain carries TRBV13 and TRBJ1-1; 8 bases map to TRBD1. V was clipped by 3 bases and J by 5 bases; unmatched bases: 8. The CDR3 totals 15 residues. The germline V gene has CDR1 PRHDT and CDR2 FYEKMQ (reference sequence). CDR3 sequence reads: CASSLTGVVRTEAFF. The CDR3 DNA reads as TGTGCCAGCAGCTTGACAGGGGTGGTAAGGACTGAAGCTTTCTTT.

The chain recombines TRBV2 with TRBJ2-1, with TRBD2 identical over 7 bases. V trimming: 1 base; J trimming: 4 bases; junction bases outside the gene matches: 4. Germline CDR1 SNHLY, CDR2 FYNNEI. The CDR3 length is 15 residues. CDR3 DNA: TGTGCCAGCAGTGAAGAGGGACTACCATACAATGAGCAGTTCTTC. This sequence encodes CASSEEGLPYNEQFF.

This chain connects TRBV27 to TRBJ2-1; D gene uncertain. The CDR3 has 13 residues. Trimming removed 3 bases at V and 8 bases at J, with 11 bases between. The germline gives CDR1 MNHEY, CDR2 SMNVEV (reference sequence). The CDR3 nucleotides are TGTGCCAGCAGTTTCAGGAATGTCGATGAGCAGTTCTTC. Protein product: CASSFRNVDEQFF.

The rearrangement uses TRBV29-1 and TRBJ2-3; 12 bases align to TRBD2. This CDR3 region has 12 residues. The V and J ends lost 8 bases and 6 bases, in that order; junction bases with no gene match: 3. Germline CDR1 SQVTM, CDR2 ANQGSEA. This chain's CDR3 is CSIGTSGDTQYF. CDR3 nucleotide sequence: TGCAGCATTGGGACTAGCGGGGATACGCAGTATTTT.

This chain links TRBV5-4 with TRBJ1-1, with D maybe TRBD1 (5 bases). Between the trimmed V and J ends, which lost 0 bases and 2 bases, there was a span of 8 bases. Germline loops: CDR1 SGHNT, CDR2 YYREEE (reference sequence). This CDR3 spans 14 amino acids. The CDR3 region has the DNA TGTGCCAGCAGCTTGGGACAGCGAAACACTGAAGCTTTCTTT. This codes for CASSLGQRNTEAFF.

This chain links TRBV11-2 with TRBJ1-1; tentatively, D is TRBD1 (5 bases). The V end lost 3 bases, the J end lost 5 bases, and 16 bases lay between the germline ends. From germline, CDR1 is SGHAT and CDR2 FQNNGV. CDR3 length equals 15 residues. The CDR3: CASSFPGSGGTEAFF. CDR3 sequence (DNA): TGTGCCAGCAGCTTCCCGGGGAGTGGGGGGACTGAAGCTTTCTTT.

The chain couples TRBV19 to TRBJ1-2; 7 bases align to TRBD1. Germline-derived CDR1 and CDR2 are LNHDA and SQIVND (reference sequence). CDR3 length: 14 residues. The V gene end was trimmed by 5 bases and the J gene end by 6 bases; junction bases not matched to a gene: 9. CDR3 in amino acids: CASSFPGQTNGYTF. The CDR3 DNA sequence: TGTGCCAGTAGTTTCCCGGGACAGACGAATGGCTACACCTTC.

The V and J genes are TRBV29-1 and TRBJ2-1; the D is unclear. The V and J ends lost 6 bases and 7 bases respectively, with 10 bases between them. Germline V gene sequence: CDR1 SQVTM, CDR2 ANQGSEA. This CDR3 has 11 amino acids. CDR3 sequence (DNA): TGCAGCGTCCTCGTCGCAAATGAGCAGTTCTTC. Amino acid sequence: CSVLVANEQFF.

This clone has more than one count but fewer than ten. The chain joins TRBV6-5 to TRBJ1-5; TRBD1 might be the D (6 bases). The V end lost 7 bases, the J end lost 4 bases, and 14 bases lay between the germline ends. Germline CDR1 is MNHEY and CDR2 is SVGAGI. The CDR3 is 14 residues long. The CDR3 protein is CASTNGGSNQPQHF. In DNA form, the CDR3 reads TGTGCCAGCACCAACGGGGGCTCAAATCAGCCCCAGCATTTT.

The V and J genes are TRBV5-4 and TRBJ1-1; D is perhaps TRBD1 (5 bases). Germline CDR1 is SGHNT and CDR2 is YYREEE (reference sequence). V dropped 3 bases and J dropped 1 base, with 7 bases sitting between them. The CDR3 runs to 13 residues. CDR3: CASSYDRNTEAFF. CDR3 bases: TGTGCCAGCAGCTACGACAGGAACACTGAAGCTTTCTTT.

CDR3 loop: CASSLSPGVIYEQYF. The CDR3 bases are TGTGCCAGCAGCTTATCCCCGGGAGTAATCTACGAGCAGTACTTC. This chain links TRBV7-2 with TRBJ2-7; possibly TRBD2 for D (6 bases). Germline CDR1 is SGHTA and CDR2 is FQGNSA. CDR3 size: 15 residues. V gave up 2 bases and J gave up 3 bases, with 14 bases separating them.

A few counts support this clone. V gene TRBV2 combines with J gene TRBJ2-7; no definite D call. The CDR3 runs to 12 residues. Germline lookup yields CDR1 SNHLY and CDR2 FYNNEI. V was shortened by 6 bases and J by 7 bases, with 13 bases between the two germline ends. CDR3 sequence (DNA): TGTGCCAGCAGAAGAGTCGCCGGGGAGCAGTACTTC. As protein: CASRRVAGEQYF.

In nucleotides, the CDR3 is TGTGCCAGCAGACCGACAGGAATGAACACTGAAGCTTTCTTT. Translating gives CASRPTGMNTEAFF. The chain combines TRBV6-6 with TRBJ1-1; D perhaps matches TRBD1 (6 bases). This CDR3 is 14 amino acids long. Germline CDR1 is MNHNY and CDR2 is SVGAGI (reference sequence). Trimming left V 6 bases short and J 0 bases short, with 11 bases between.

The chain has TRBV19 and TRBJ2-2; 7 nucleotides align to TRBD1. The CDR3 runs 14 residues. CDR1 is LNHDA, CDR2 SQIVND, per germline (reference sequence). Losses at the gene ends were 9 bases for V and 2 bases for J; bases not matched to a gene: 6. This CDR3 is CASRTGFNTGELFF. The CDR3 DNA reads TGTGCCAGCCGGACAGGTTTCAACACCGGGGAGCTGTTTTTT.

This chain joins TRBV29-1 and TRBJ2-5; TRBD1 agrees at 7 bases. The CDR3 length is 12 residues. Germline V lookup: CDR1 SQVTM, CDR2 ANQGSEA. With V trimmed by 5 bases and J by 5 bases, 5 bases remained unmatched. The DNA for the CDR3 is TGCAGCGTTCTACTCAGGGGGGAGACCCAGTACTTC. Translating gives CSVLLRGETQYF.

This clone was seen more than once but under ten times. The rearrangement joins TRBV10-3 to TRBJ1-2; 9 bases agree with TRBD1. The V and J ends lost 3 bases and 3 bases, in that order; junction bases with no gene match: 8. Looked up from germline, CDR1 is ENHRY and CDR2 is SYGVKD. CDR3 length: 16 amino acids. CDR3 residues: CAISEPGQGYDYGYTF. The CDR3 DNA is TGTGCCATCAGTGAACCGGGACAGGGTTATGACTATGGCTACACCTTC.

The chain recombines TRBV2 with TRBJ2-7; D is ambiguous. V lost 1 base and J lost 7, with 11 bases in between. Germline V lookup: CDR1 SNHLY, CDR2 FYNNEI. This CDR3 region has 13 residues. The CDR3 sequence: CASSEGRYGEQYF. The CDR3 nucleotides are TGTGCCAGCAGTGAAGGCAGGTACGGGGAGCAGTACTTC.

This clone appeared once. The DNA for the CDR3 is TGTGCCAGCAGCTACCGTAGCTCCTACAATGAGCAGTTCTTC. This gives the protein CASSYRSSYNEQFF. This sequence joins TRBV7-9 and TRBJ2-1; unclear D gene. V lost 4 bases, J lost 0 bases, and 7 bases lay in between. The CDR3 contains 14 residues. The germline gives CDR1 SEHNR, CDR2 FQNEAQ (reference sequence).

The rearrangement links TRBV7-2 to TRBJ1-1; 8 nucleotides match TRBD1. The CDR3 loop spans 14 amino acids. The ends lost 3 bases at V and 5 bases at J; junction bases unmatched: 5. Germline CDR1 is SGHTA and CDR2 is FQGNSA. Here the CDR3 DNA reads TGTGCCAGCAGCTTGTTACAGGGGGGTACTGAAGCTTTCTTT. It codes for CASSLLQGGTEAFF.

The V gene is TRBV7-2, the J gene TRBJ2-3; D unclear. V lost 1 base to trimming and J lost 6 bases, with 5 bases between them. The CDR3 contains 12 residues. Germline CDR1 and CDR2: SGHTA and FQGNSA. CDR3 protein: CASSLGLDTQYF. In DNA form, the CDR3 reads TGTGCCAGCAGCTTAGGATTGGATACGCAGTATTTT.

This chain joins TRBV13 and TRBJ1-4, with 9 nucleotides matching TRBD1. Germline V gene sequence: CDR1 PRHDT, CDR2 FYEKMQ (reference sequence). With 2 bases clipped from V and 7 bases from J, the junction kept 2 bases outside the gene matches. The CDR3 is 14 amino acids. CDR3 bases: TGTGCCAGCAGCTTACGGACAGGGGTTGAAAAACTGTTTTTT. It specifies CASSLRTGVEKLFF.

This chain connects TRBV5-1 to TRBJ2-7; 11 bases are shared with TRBD2. The CDR3 length is 14 residues. In germline, CDR1 is SGHRS, CDR2 YFSETQ. V trimming: 4 bases; J trimming: 4 bases; junction bases outside the gene matches: 4. Written as DNA, the CDR3 is TGCGCCAGCAGCCCTGGGACTAGCGGTTACGAGCAGTACTTC. Its translation is CASSPGTSGYEQYF.

The CDR3 spells CASSLTELERGNTEAFF. The CDR3 DNA is TGTGCCAGCAGCTTAACGGAGTTAGAGAGGGGGAACACTGAAGCTTTCTTT. This rearrangement joins TRBV7-3 to TRBJ1-1; D might be TRBD1 (5 bases). The V and J ends lost 0 bases and 1 base respectively, with 15 bases between them. The CDR3 sequence is 17 residues long. In germline, CDR1 is SGHTA, CDR2 FQGTGA.

The V and J genes are TRBV27 and TRBJ1-1, with D maybe TRBD1 (5 bases). The CDR3 spans 13 residues. CDR1 MNHEY and CDR2 SMNVEV come from the germline V gene (reference sequence). V lost 7 bases and J 4 bases, leaving 13 bases between the germline ends. The CDR3: CASTLGEGTEAFF. CDR3 coding DNA: TGTGCCAGCACCCTAGGGGAGGGCACTGAAGCTTTCTTT.

The chain links TRBV7-9 to TRBJ1-1; TRBD1 aligns across 7 bases. V lost 5 bases, J lost 5 bases, and 8 bases stayed unmatched. The germline CDR1 and CDR2 sequences are SEHNR and FQNEAQ (reference sequence). This CDR3 region has 14 residues. The CDR3 DNA reads as TGTGCCAGCAGCCGTAACACAGGGGAAACTGAAGCTTTCTTT. Translation: CASSRNTGETEAFF.

J is TRBJ2-2 and V is TRBV27, with 10 bases lining up with TRBD2. Unmatched junction bases numbered 8, after V lost 5 bases and J lost 2 bases. The CDR3 contains 17 residues. The germline V gene has CDR1 MNHEY and CDR2 SMNVEV (reference sequence). CDR3 in amino acids: CASSKPGLAKNTGELFF. The CDR3 DNA reads TGTGCCAGCAGTAAGCCGGGACTAGCGAAAAACACCGGGGAGCTGTTTTTT.

The V call is TRBV19, the J call TRBJ1-4; 8 bases are shared with TRBD1. V shed 7 bases and J 8 bases; nucleotides not matched to a gene: 9. The CDR3 runs 14 residues. CDR1 and CDR2 from the germline V gene are LNHDA and SQIVND (reference sequence). The CDR3 is CASKKRDRLEKLFF. CDR3 nucleotide sequence: TGTGCCAGTAAAAAACGGGACAGGTTGGAAAAACTGTTTTTT.

This clone came up a few times. V gene TRBV5-1 combines with J gene TRBJ2-1, with D possibly TRBD2 on 6 matching bases. The germline CDR1 and CDR2 sequences are SGHRS and YFSETQ. CDR3 length: 16 residues. The ends were cut back, 1 base at V and 8 bases at J, with 19 bases in the middle. The DNA of the CDR3 is TGCGCCAGCAGCTTGTCGGCGGGAAGAATCGACGATGAGCAGTTCTTC. The encoded protein is CASSLSAGRIDDEQFF.